Presented here are 29 T cell receptor beta chains from one specimen sequenced in a study of cytomegalovirus exposure and HLA in healthy donors (dated by TCRdb to 2016 to 2017). Libraries were prepared through the immunoSEQ multiplex PCR assay. For the multiplex PCR, a mixture combining 60 forward primers for TCR Vbeta segments and 13 reverse primers for TCR Jbeta segments was used. In its TCRdb copy, this immuneACCESS table keeps in-frame sequences only and misses some clones. Where compared with another copy, unresolved V genes explain less than half of these, and the others have no known cause. The sample table contains approximately 100,000 clones; only one count was recorded for around 76% of them. In total, the top ten clones hold 10% of the sample. The sequencing sample was made of PBMCs. These TCRs come from a young woman in good health and CMV-seropositive.

The chain combines TRBV19 with TRBJ1-4; 9 nucleotides match TRBD1. The CDR3 loop spans 15 amino acids. Trimming removed 7 bases from V and 6 bases from J; junction bases left unmatched: 9. The germline V gene has CDR1 LNHDA and CDR2 SQIVND (reference sequence). The CDR3 region is CASTQPGTGHEKLFF. Written as DNA, the CDR3 is TGTGCCAGTACCCAACCCGGGACAGGGCATGAAAAACTGTTTTTT.

The chain has TRBV29-1 and TRBJ1-5; maybe TRBD1 (6 bases). Looked up from germline, CDR1 is SQVTM and CDR2 is ANQGSEA. Trimming pared 4 bases from V and 6 bases from J, leaving 16 bases between. This CDR3 comprises 14 residues. The CDR3 is CSVGGAGEGQPQHF. CDR3 DNA: TGCAGCGTTGGAGGGGCAGGGGAAGGTCAGCCCCAGCATTTT.

J is TRBJ1-2 and V is TRBV30; D gene unclear. V was cut by 3 bases and J by 6 bases, with 17 bases left in between. CDR1 is GTSNPN, CDR2 SVGIG, per germline (reference sequence). The CDR3 consists of 14 residues. The CDR3 nucleotides are TGTGCCTGGAGCGGACTACAGCAGACTAATGGCTACACCTTC. Protein product: CAWSGLQQTNGYTF.

This rearrangement joins TRBV5-4 to TRBJ2-5, with 7 bases identical to TRBD1. This CDR3 contains 15 residues. In germline, CDR1 is SGHNT, CDR2 YYREEE (reference sequence). V trimming: 2 bases; J trimming: 4 bases; junction bases outside the gene matches: 8. Written as DNA, the CDR3 is TGTGCCAGCAGCTTCCGACAGGGTATTATAGAGACCCAGTACTTC. It yields the protein CASSFRQGIIETQYF.

The rearrangement joins TRBV7-9 to TRBJ1-1; D may be TRBD1 (6 bases). The V end lost 5 bases, the J end lost 6 bases, and 16 bases lay between the germline ends. The CDR3 sequence is 14 residues long. CDR1 SEHNR and CDR2 FQNEAQ come from the germline V gene (reference sequence). CDR3 sequence (DNA): TGTGCCAGCAGCCGCACCGGGACATACCCTGAAGCTTTCTTT. It codes for CASSRTGTYPEAFF.

This clone was observed a few times. The chain has TRBV30 and TRBJ1-2; the match to TRBD1 covers 7 bases. V lost 4 bases, J lost 7 bases, and 12 bases stayed unmatched. The CDR3 has 14 residues. Germline CDR1 is GTSNPN and CDR2 is SVGIG (reference sequence). The CDR3 here is CAWNDQQGLGGYTF. The CDR3 DNA is TGTGCCTGGAACGACCAACAGGGGCTAGGTGGCTACACCTTC.

This clone was counted a single time. The chain carries TRBV6-6 and TRBJ1-1; weak D call: TRBD1 (6 bases). With 8 bases removed from V and 7 bases from J, the gap between germline ends came to 11 bases. The CDR3 spans 11 residues. CDR1 is MNHNY and CDR2 is SVGAGI in the germline V gene (reference sequence). The CDR3 bases are TGTGCCAGCTGGACAGCGAGTGAAGCTTTCTTT. Its translation: CASWTASEAFF.

This clone was observed a single time. The gene calls are TRBV7-7 and TRBJ1-1, with D uncertain. Trimming took off 2 bases at V and 1 base at J, with 5 bases between the two ends. Germline-derived CDR1 and CDR2 are SSHAT and FNYEAQ (reference sequence). This CDR3 comprises 13 residues. This chain's CDR3 is CASSLRENTEAFF. The CDR3 nucleotides read TGTGCCAGCAGCTTACGGGAGAACACTGAAGCTTTCTTT.

The J gene is TRBJ2-3, the V gene TRBV7-8, with 7 positions matching TRBD1. Trimming took 1 base from V and 1 from J; bases not matched to a gene: 2. Per the germline V gene, CDR1 is SGHVS and CDR2 is FQNEAQ. This CDR3 is built from 15 residues. For the CDR3, the DNA is TGTGCCAGCAGCTTAGGACAGGGTCGCACAGATACGCAGTATTTT. As protein: CASSLGQGRTDTQYF. The full variable domain, with the rest looked up from reference TRBV7-8 and TRBJ2-3, is GAGVSQSPRYKVAKRGQDVALRCDPISGHVSLFWYQQALGQGPEFLTYFQNEAQLDKSGLPSDRFFAERPEGSVSTLKIQRTQQEDSAVYLCASSLGQGRTDTQYFGPGTRLTVL.

The J gene is TRBJ2-7, the V gene TRBV5-4; TRBD1 agrees at 8 bases. The CDR3 runs to 13 residues. Trimming took 4 bases from V and 6 from J; bases not matched to a gene: 6. The germline CDR1 and CDR2 sequences are SGHNT and YYREEE (reference sequence). The CDR3 DNA sequence: TGTGCCAGCAGCCCGGACAGGGTATTCGAGCAGTACTTC. Protein: CASSPDRVFEQYF.

The rearrangement links TRBV5-6 to TRBJ2-7, with D maybe TRBD1 (6 bases). The CDR3 totals 16 residues. Germline CDR1 is SGHDT and CDR2 is YYEEEE. V was clipped by 3 bases and J by 0 bases, with 16 bases between them. CDR3 protein: CASSSPLTGTSYEQYF. DNA for the CDR3: TGTGCCAGCAGCTCCCCACTGACAGGAACCTCCTACGAGCAGTACTTC.

This clone has just a few counts. The rearrangement joins TRBV11-2 to TRBJ2-7; tentatively, D is TRBD2 (6 bases). The CDR3 is 14 amino acids. The germline V gene encodes CDR1 SGHAT and CDR2 FQNNGV. The V gene lost 3 bases and the J gene lost 2 bases, with 11 bases spanning the gap. This CDR3 reads CASSLGGGAYEQYF. As DNA, the CDR3 is TGTGCCAGCAGCTTGGGGGGAGGAGCCTACGAGCAGTACTTC.

The chain joins TRBV27 to TRBJ1-1; D remains unclear. CDR3 length equals 13 residues. The germline V gene encodes CDR1 MNHEY and CDR2 SMNVEV (reference sequence). V was cut by 3 bases and J by 6 bases, with 11 bases left in between. CDR3 in amino acids: CASSLVVGPEAFF. CDR3 coding DNA: TGTGCCAGCAGTTTGGTGGTGGGCCCTGAAGCTTTCTTT.

The chain links TRBV28 to TRBJ2-5; possibly TRBD2 for D (5 bases). The germline V gene encodes CDR1 MDHEN and CDR2 SYDVKM. This CDR3 contains 15 residues. Trimming removed 7 bases from V and 4 bases from J, with 19 bases in between. The CDR3 reads CASTKILVTRETQYF. In DNA, the CDR3 is TGTGCCAGCACAAAGATACTAGTTACTCGAGAGACCCAGTACTTC.

The chain is built from TRBV18 and TRBJ1-1; no clear D gene. This CDR3 comprises 13 residues. Germline V lookup: CDR1 KGHSH, CDR2 LQKENI. With 3 bases removed from V and 1 base from J, the gap between germline ends came to 6 bases. This CDR3 reads CASSPQQNTEAFF. CDR3 DNA sequence: TGTGCCAGCTCACCTCAACAGAACACTGAAGCTTTCTTT. Supplemented by reference TRBV18 and TRBJ1-1, the full variable domain reads NAGVMQNPRHLVRRRGQEARLRCSPMKGHSHVYWYRQLPEEGLKFMVYLQKENIIDESGMPKERFSAEFPKEGPSILRIQQVVRGDSAAYFCASSPQQNTEAFFGQGTRLTVV.

CDR3 residues: CAISERGGGGPYEQYF. In DNA form, the CDR3 reads TGTGCCATCAGTGAGCGGGGAGGGGGGGGCCCCTACGAGCAGTACTTC. V and J are TRBV10-3 and TRBJ2-7, with a possible D match to TRBD2 (7 bases). Trimming cost V 2 bases and J 2 bases, with 16 bases left between them. The length of the CDR3 is 16 residues. Germline CDR1 reads ENHRY; CDR2 reads SYGVKD.

The rearrangement uses TRBV28 and TRBJ2-7; D not certain. From germline, CDR1 is MDHEN and CDR2 SYDVKM. Between the trimmed V and J ends, which lost 5 bases and 6 bases, there was a span of 8 bases. The CDR3 runs 11 residues. The CDR3 DNA sequence: TGTGCCAGCAGTCAGCGTAGCGAGCAGTACTTC. This gives the protein CASSQRSEQYF.

The chain couples TRBV6-5 to TRBJ2-7; D is perhaps TRBD2 (5 bases). The CDR3 sequence is 14 residues long. Trimming took 6 bases from V and 6 from J, leaving 18 bases between them. The germline gives CDR1 MNHEY, CDR2 SVGAGI. This CDR3 is CASRSNTPGSEQYF. For the CDR3, the DNA is TGTGCCAGCAGATCAAACACGCCGGGAAGCGAGCAGTACTTC.

The chain employs TRBV11-1 and TRBJ2-1, with 15 positions matching TRBD2. With 4 bases clipped from V and 9 bases from J, the junction kept 4 bases outside the gene matches. Germline V gene lookup returns CDR1 SGHAT and CDR2 FQDESV (reference sequence). This CDR3 comprises 15 residues. CDR3 region: CASSSPGLAGGEQFF. DNA of the CDR3: TGTGCCAGCAGCTCGCCGGGACTAGCGGGAGGTGAGCAGTTCTTC.

The chain employs TRBV6-6 and TRBJ2-3; a possible D gene is TRBD2 (6 bases). The CDR3 runs 11 residues. Germline V gives CDR1 MNHNY, CDR2 SVGAGI (reference sequence). Trimming removed 7 bases at V and 4 bases at J, with 6 bases between. CDR3 in DNA: TGTGCCAGCACTAGCGCAGATACGCAGTATTTT. Translating gives CASTSADTQYF.

The J gene is TRBJ2-7, the V gene TRBV5-6; 8 nucleotides agree with TRBD2. The CDR3 is 18 residues long. Trimming removed 4 bases from V and 2 bases from J; junction bases left unmatched: 17. Germline V gene sequence: CDR1 SGHDT, CDR2 YYEEEE. CDR3 residues: CASSLGAGGRTITYEQYF. In nucleotides, the CDR3 is TGTGCCAGCAGCCTCGGCGCGGGGGGTCGAACGATCACCTACGAGCAGTACTTC.

The V gene is TRBV29-1, the J gene TRBJ1-4; D uncertain. Trimming removed 1 base from V and 4 bases from J, with 10 bases in between. Germline CDR1 and CDR2: SQVTM and ANQGSEA. This CDR3 comprises 14 residues. The DNA for the CDR3 is TGCAGCGTTGAAGGGCAGGCCGATAATGAAAAACTGTTTTTT. It specifies CSVEGQADNEKLFF.

The chain joins TRBV6-5 to TRBJ2-3, with D perhaps TRBD2 (6 bases). V lost 0 bases and J lost 3, with 10 bases in between. CDR3 length: 15 residues. Germline CDR1 MNHEY, CDR2 SVGAGI. The chain's CDR3 is CASSYSWGVTDTQYF. The CDR3 DNA sequence: TGTGCCAGCAGTTACTCGTGGGGGGTAACAGATACGCAGTATTTT.

This clone was observed a handful of times. The rearrangement joins TRBV5-4 to TRBJ2-2, with D maybe TRBD1 (6 bases). From germline, CDR1 is SGHNT and CDR2 YYREEE (reference sequence). V gave up 6 bases and J gave up 6 bases, with 12 bases separating them. This CDR3 is built from 13 residues. CDR3 sequence: CASNNQGPGELFF. As DNA, the CDR3 is TGTGCCAGCAACAACCAGGGGCCCGGGGAGCTGTTTTTT.

The chain uses TRBV4-2 and TRBJ2-7; 10 nucleotides agree with TRBD2. V shed 4 bases and J 3 bases; nucleotides not matched to a gene: 9. Germline CDR1 is LGHNA and CDR2 is YNFKEQ. This CDR3 spans 16 amino acids. The CDR3 loop reads CASSPLTLAGDYEQYF. In DNA, the CDR3 is TGTGCCAGCAGCCCCTTAACTCTAGCGGGGGACTACGAGCAGTACTTC.

The J gene is TRBJ2-7, the V gene TRBV2; TRBD1 is a possible D gene (7 bases). V gave up 9 bases and J gave up 6 bases, with 18 bases separating them. The CDR3 is 13 amino acids. Germline V gene data show CDR1 as SNHLY and CDR2 as FYNNEI. Here the CDR3 DNA reads TGTGCCAGAAAGACAGGGAGGTCGGGCGAGCAGTACTTC. Residues: CARKTGRSGEQYF.

The chain uses TRBV9 and TRBJ2-7, with TRBD1 matching 7 bases. The CDR3 loop spans 13 amino acids. V shed 4 bases and J 6 bases; nucleotides not matched to a gene: 7. Germline CDR1 reads SGDLS; CDR2 reads YYNGEE. CDR3 in amino acids: CASSLRTGSEQYF. The DNA of the CDR3 is TGTGCCAGCAGCCTCCGGACAGGCAGCGAGCAGTACTTC.

The chain has TRBV5-6 and TRBJ2-1; D is possibly TRBD1 (6 bases). The CDR3 runs to 14 residues. Trimming took off 4 bases at V and 1 base at J, with 9 bases between the two ends. From germline, CDR1 is SGHDT and CDR2 YYEEEE. This chain's CDR3 is CASSRTGSYNEQFF. Written as DNA, the CDR3 is TGTGCCAGCAGCCGAACAGGGTCCTACAATGAGCAGTTCTTC.

The chain is built from TRBV6-1 and TRBJ2-2; a weak D match, TRBD2 (6 bases). The CDR3 consists of 14 residues. Germline CDR1 MNHNS, CDR2 SASEGT. Trimming took off 4 bases at V and 6 bases at J, with 12 bases between the two ends. In nucleotides, the CDR3 is TGTGCCAGCAGTGCCGGGACTCGAGCCGGGGAGCTGTTTTTT. Its protein product is CASSAGTRAGELFF.